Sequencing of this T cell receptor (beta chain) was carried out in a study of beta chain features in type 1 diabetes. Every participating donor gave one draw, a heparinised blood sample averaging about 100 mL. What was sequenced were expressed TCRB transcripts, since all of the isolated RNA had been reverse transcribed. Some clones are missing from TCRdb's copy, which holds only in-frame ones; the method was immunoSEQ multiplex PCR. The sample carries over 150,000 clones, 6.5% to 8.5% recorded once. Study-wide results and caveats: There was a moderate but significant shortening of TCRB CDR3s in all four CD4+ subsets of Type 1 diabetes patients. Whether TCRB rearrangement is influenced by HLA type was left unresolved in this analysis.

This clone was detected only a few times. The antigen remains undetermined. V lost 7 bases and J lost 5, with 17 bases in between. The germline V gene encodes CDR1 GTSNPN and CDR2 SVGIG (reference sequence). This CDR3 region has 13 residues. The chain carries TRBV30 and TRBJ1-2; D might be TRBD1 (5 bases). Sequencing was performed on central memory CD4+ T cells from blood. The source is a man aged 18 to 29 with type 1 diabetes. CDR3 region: CAFLSGLPYGYTF. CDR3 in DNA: TGTGCCTTTTTATCAGGGTTGCCGTATGGCTACACCTTC.